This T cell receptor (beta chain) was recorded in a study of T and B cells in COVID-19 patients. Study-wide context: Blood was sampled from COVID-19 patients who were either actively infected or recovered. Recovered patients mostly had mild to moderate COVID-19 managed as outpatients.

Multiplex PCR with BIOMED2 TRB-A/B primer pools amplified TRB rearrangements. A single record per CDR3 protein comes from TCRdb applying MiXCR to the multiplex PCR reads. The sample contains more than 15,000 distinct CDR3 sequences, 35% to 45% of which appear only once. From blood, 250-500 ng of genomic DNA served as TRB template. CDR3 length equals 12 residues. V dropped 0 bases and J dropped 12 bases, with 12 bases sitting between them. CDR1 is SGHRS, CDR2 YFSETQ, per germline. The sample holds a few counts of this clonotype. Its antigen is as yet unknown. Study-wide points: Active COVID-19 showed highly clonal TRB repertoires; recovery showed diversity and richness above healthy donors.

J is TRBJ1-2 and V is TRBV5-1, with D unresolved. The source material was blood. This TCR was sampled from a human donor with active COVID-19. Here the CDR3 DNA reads TGCGCCAGCAGCTTGGAGGGCCCTGGGAACACCTTC. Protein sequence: CASSLEGPGNTF.